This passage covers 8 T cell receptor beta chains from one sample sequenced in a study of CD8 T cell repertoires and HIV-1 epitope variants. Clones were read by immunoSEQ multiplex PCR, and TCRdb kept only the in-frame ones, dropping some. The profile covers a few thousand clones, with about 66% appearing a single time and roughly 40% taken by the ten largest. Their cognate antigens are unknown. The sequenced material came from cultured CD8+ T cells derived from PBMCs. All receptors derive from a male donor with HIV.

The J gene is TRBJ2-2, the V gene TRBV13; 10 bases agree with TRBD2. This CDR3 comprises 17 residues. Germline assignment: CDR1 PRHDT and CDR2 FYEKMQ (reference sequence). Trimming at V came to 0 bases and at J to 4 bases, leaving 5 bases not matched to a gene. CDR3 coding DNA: TGTGCCAGCAGCTTAGGTTGGGCTAGCGGGAGCACCGGGGAGCTGTTTTTT. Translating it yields CASSLGWASGSTGELFF.

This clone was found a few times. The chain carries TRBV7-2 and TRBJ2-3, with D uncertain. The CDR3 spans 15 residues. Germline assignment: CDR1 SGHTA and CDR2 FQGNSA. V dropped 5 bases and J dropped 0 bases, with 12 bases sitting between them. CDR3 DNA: TGTGCCAGCAGCCCGGACCTCTTGAGCACAGATACGCAGTATTTT. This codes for CASSPDLLSTDTQYF.

The CDR3 DNA sequence: TGTGCCAGCAGTGAATGGGGAACTGAAGCTTTCTTT. This encodes CASSEWGTEAFF. The chain employs TRBV2 and TRBJ1-1, with D hard to call. This CDR3 contains 12 residues. V was shortened by 2 bases and J by 5 bases, with 6 bases between the two germline ends. Germline values: CDR1 SNHLY, CDR2 FYNNEI.

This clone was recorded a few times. The DNA for the CDR3 is TGTGCCAGCAGTGAGTGGGAGGCCGATGGCTACACCTTC. It encodes CASSEWEADGYTF. The chain joins TRBV2 to TRBJ1-2; D not certain. Trimming stripped 3 bases from V and 6 bases from J, with 11 bases between. CDR3 size: 13 residues. Germline V gene data show CDR1 as SNHLY and CDR2 as FYNNEI.

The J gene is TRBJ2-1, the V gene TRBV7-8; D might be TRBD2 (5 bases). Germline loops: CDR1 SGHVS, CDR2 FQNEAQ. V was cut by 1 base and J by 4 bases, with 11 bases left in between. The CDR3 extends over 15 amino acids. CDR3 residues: CASSLESGTYNEQFF. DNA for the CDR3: TGTGCCAGCAGCTTAGAGAGCGGTACTTACAATGAGCAGTTCTTC.

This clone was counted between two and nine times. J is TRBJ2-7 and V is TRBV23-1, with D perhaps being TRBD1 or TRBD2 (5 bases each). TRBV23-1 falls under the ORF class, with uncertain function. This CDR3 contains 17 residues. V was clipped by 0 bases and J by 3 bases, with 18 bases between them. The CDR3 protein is CASSQSGDGAAIYEQYF. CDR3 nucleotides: TGCGCCAGCAGTCAATCGGGGGACGGGGCAGCGATCTACGAGCAGTACTTC.

CDR3 in amino acids: CASSQAGATGDTQYF. The CDR3 DNA follows: TGCGCCAGCAGCCAAGCTGGGGCGACTGGAGATACGCAGTATTTT. The chain uses TRBV4-1 and TRBJ2-3; the D gene is possibly TRBD1 (5 bases). Trimming shortened V by 1 base and J by 5 bases, and 13 bases separated the two germline ends. Germline CDR1 MGHRA, CDR2 YSYEKL. The CDR3 has 15 amino acids.

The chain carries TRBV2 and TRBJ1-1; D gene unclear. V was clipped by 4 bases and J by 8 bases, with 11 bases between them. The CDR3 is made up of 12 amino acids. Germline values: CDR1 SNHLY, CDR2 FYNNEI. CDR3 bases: TGTGCCAGCAGTGGGCTACACCCCGAAGCTTTCTTT. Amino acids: CASSGLHPEAFF.